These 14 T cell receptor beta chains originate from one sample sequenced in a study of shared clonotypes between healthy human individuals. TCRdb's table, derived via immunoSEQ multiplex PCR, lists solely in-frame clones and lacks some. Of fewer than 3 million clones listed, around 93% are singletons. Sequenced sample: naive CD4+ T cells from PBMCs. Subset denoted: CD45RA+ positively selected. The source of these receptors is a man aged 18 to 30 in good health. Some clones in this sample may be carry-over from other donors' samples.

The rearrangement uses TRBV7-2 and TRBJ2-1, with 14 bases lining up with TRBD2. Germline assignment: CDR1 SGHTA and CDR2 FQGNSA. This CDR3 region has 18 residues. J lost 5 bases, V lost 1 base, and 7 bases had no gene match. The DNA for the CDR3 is TGTGCCAGCAGCTTAGGGACTAGCGGGAGGCTCCGCCACAATGAGCAGTTCTTC. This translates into CASSLGTSGRLRHNEQFF.

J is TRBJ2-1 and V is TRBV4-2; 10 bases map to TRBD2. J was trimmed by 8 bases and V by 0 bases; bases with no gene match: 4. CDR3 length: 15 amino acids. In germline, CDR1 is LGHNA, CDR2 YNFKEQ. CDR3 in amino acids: CASSQDQLAGDEQFF. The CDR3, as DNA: TGTGCCAGCAGCCAAGATCAGCTAGCGGGAGATGAGCAGTTCTTC.

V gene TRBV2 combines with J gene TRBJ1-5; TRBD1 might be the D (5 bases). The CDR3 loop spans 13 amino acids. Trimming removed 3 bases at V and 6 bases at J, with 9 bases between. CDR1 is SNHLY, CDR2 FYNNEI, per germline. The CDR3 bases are TGTGCCAGCAGTGAGGGGGTCAGTCAGCCCCAGCATTTT. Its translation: CASSEGVSQPQHF.

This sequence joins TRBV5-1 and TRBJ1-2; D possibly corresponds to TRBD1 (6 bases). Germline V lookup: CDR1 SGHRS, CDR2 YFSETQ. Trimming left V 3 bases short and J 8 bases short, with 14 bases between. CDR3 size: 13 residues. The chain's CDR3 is CASSSTEGGGYTF. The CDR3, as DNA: TGCGCCAGCAGCTCCACCGAGGGGGGGGGCTACACCTTC. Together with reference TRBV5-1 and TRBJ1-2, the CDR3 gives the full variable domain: KAGVTQTPRYLIKTRGQQVTLSCSPISGHRSVSWYQQTPGQGLQFLFEYFSETQRNKGNFPGRFSGRQFSNSRSEMNVSTLELGDSALYLCASSSTEGGGYTFGSGTRLTVV.

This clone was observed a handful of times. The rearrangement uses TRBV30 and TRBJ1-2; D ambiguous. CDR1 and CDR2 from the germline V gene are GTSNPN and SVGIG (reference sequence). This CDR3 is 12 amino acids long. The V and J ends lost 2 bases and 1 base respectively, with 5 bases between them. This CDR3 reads CAWSQYNYGYTF. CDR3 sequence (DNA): TGTGCCTGGAGTCAGTATAACTATGGCTACACCTTC.

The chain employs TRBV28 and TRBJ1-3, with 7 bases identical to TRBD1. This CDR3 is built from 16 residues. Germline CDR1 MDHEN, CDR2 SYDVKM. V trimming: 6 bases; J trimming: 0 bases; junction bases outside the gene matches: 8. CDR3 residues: CASRPGGISSGNTIYF. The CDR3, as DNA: TGTGCCAGCAGGCCAGGGGGTATTAGCTCTGGAAACACCATATATTTT.

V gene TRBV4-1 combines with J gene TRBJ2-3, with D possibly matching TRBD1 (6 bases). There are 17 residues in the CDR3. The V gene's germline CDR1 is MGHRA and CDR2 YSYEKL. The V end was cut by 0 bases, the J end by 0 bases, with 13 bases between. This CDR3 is CASSQDLRGGSTDTQYF. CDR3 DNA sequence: TGCGCCAGCAGCCAAGATCTCAGGGGTGGAAGCACAGATACGCAGTATTTT.

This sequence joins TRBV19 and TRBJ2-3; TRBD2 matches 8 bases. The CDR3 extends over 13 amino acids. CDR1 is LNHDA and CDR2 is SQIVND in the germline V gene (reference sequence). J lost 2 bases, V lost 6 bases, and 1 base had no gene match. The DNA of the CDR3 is TGTGCCAGTAGCGGGAGGGACACAGATACGCAGTATTTT. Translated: CASSGRDTDTQYF.

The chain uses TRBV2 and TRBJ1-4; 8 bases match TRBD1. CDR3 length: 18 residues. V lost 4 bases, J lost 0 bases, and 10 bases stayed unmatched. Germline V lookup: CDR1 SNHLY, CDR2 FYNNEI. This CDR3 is CASSVPGRQGSTNEKLFF. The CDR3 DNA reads TGTGCCAGCAGTGTACCGGGCCGACAGGGGTCAACTAATGAAAAACTGTTTTTT.

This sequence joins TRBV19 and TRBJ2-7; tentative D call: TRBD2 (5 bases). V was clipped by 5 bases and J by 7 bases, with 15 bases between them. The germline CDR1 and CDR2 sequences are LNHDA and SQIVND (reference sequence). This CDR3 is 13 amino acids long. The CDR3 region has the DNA TGTGCCAGTAGTTTCCGGGGAACGGGAGAGCAGTACTTC. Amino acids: CASSFRGTGEQYF.

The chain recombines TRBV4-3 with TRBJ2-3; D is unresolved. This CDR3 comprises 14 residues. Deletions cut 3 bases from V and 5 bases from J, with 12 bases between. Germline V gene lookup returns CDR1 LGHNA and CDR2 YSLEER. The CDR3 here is CASSQAVRGDTQYF. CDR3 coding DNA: TGCGCCAGCAGCCAGGCGGTGCGAGGAGATACGCAGTATTTT.

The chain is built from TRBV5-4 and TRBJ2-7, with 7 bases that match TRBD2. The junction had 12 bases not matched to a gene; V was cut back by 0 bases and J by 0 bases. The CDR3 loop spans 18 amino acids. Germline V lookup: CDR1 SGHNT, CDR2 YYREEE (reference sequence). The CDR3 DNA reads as TGTGCCAGCAGCTTGGGGGACTTTAGCGGGCCCTCCTCCTACGAGCAGTACTTC. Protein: CASSLGDFSGPSSYEQYF.

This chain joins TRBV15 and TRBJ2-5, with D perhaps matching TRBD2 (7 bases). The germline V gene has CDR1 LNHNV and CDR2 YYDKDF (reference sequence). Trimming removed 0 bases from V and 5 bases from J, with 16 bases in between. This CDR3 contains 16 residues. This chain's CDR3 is CATSRDGFRGAETQYF. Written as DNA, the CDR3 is TGTGCCACCAGCAGAGATGGTTTTCGGGGGGCGGAGACCCAGTACTTC.

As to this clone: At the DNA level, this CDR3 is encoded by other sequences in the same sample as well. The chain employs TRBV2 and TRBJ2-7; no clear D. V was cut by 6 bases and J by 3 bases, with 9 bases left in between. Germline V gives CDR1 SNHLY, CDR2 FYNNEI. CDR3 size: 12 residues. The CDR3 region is CASSDPNYEQYF. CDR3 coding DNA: TGTGCCAGCAGCGATCCCAACTACGAGCAGTACTTC.